The present T cell receptor (beta chain) was sequenced within a study of cytomegalovirus exposure and HLA in healthy donors. Turning to the study itself: The approximately 130 validation repertoires were reported in a later analysis to have been generated on the same platform as the roughly 680 first-cohort repertoires.

With respect to this clone: Its specificity is unknown.

General study results and limits: Across donors, most TCRs were seen rarely, yet some public ones were widespread.

The repertoire was sequenced with immunoSEQ multiplex PCR; TCRdb's copy has only in-frame clones and lacks some. The sample lists some 200,000 clones, around nine tenths occurring once. This clonotype was sampled from a man younger than 40 in good health and CMV-seropositive. Material: PBMCs.

This chain's CDR3 is CASGLTGFDQPQHF. The CDR3 DNA follows: TGTGCCAGCGGGTTGACAGGGTTTGATCAGCCCCAGCATTTT. This sequence joins TRBV25-1 and TRBJ1-5; TRBD1 matches at 7 bases. J was trimmed by 5 bases and V by 8 bases; bases with no gene match: 9. This CDR3 has 14 amino acids. The germline CDR1 and CDR2 sequences are MGHDK and SYGVNS.